The 11 T cell receptor beta chains below come from one sample, sequenced in a study of CD8+CD57+ T cells in acquired aplastic anemia (dated by TCRdb to 2016 to 2019). The patients picked for sequencing were ones in whom flow cytometry had shown an expansion of CD8+CD57+ cells. TCRdb lists the instrument as Illumina HiSeq 2000. TCR beta VDJ combination and CDR3 sequence profiling used genomic DNA as the template. TCRdb applied fastp at Q25 and MiXCR to the public reads, then kept only in-frame beta chains. For every CDR3 protein sequence, its rows merge into one entry that carries the most common genes and DNA. In all, the sample holds hundreds of thousands of distinct CDR3 sequences, and approximately 32% of those were seen once. The ten largest clones take up 0.7% to 1% of the sample. Sequences were obtained from sorted CD4+, CD8+, or CD8+CD57+ T cells (not recorded which) from PBMCs. The receptors here all came from a human donor with aplastic anemia.

This clonotype was detected a few times. This chain links TRBV6-2 or TRBV6-3 with TRBJ1-5; D is uncertain. CDR3 length: 16 amino acids. The germline CDR1 and CDR2 sequences are MNHEY and SVGEGT. Trimming removed 2 bases at V and 3 bases at J, with 14 bases between. DNA of the CDR3: TGTGCCAGCAGTTACGTGGGCACGGACCTCAATCAGCCCCAGCATTTT. This sequence encodes CASSYVGTDLNQPQHF.

The V and J genes are TRBV20-1 and TRBJ2-2; TRBD2 is a possible D gene (6 bases). The CDR3 contains 14 residues. Germline V gene lookup returns CDR1 DFQATT and CDR2 SNEGSKA (reference sequence). V lost 6 bases to trimming and J lost 0 bases, with 11 bases between them. CDR3 sequence: CSAPDYPNTGELFF. For the CDR3, the DNA is TGCAGTGCCCCGGACTACCCGAACACCGGGGAGCTGTTTTTT.

This chain's CDR3 is CASGLDRIMNTEAFF. DNA of the CDR3: TGTGCCAGCGGTTTAGACAGGATCATGAACACTGAAGCTTTCTTT. The chain combines TRBV12-5 with TRBJ1-1; D is possibly TRBD1 (6 bases). The CDR3 runs to 15 residues. Germline V lookup: CDR1 LGHNT, CDR2 FRNRAP.

This chain connects TRBV19 to TRBJ2-3; 9 nucleotides agree with TRBD2. The germline CDR1 and CDR2 sequences are LNHDA and SQIVND (reference sequence). Trimming cost V 5 bases and J 2 bases; bases outside gene matches: 8. CDR3 length: 16 residues. The CDR3 is CASSLAGTSHTDTQYF. The CDR3 DNA sequence: TGTGCCAGTAGTCTAGCGGGAACGTCACACACAGATACGCAGTATTTT.

The rearrangement links TRBV24-1 to TRBJ2-5, with 7 bases that match TRBD1. Germline assignment: CDR1 KGHDR and CDR2 SFDVKD. J lost 3 bases, V lost 4 bases, and 13 bases had no gene match. This CDR3 has 17 residues. CDR3 coding DNA: TGTGCCACCAGTGACCCCATAACCGGGACAGCGGAAGAGACCCAGTACTTC. Residues: CATSDPITGTAEETQYF.

The chain uses TRBV29-1 and TRBJ2-7; 10 bases match TRBD2. The CDR3 runs 14 residues. Looked up from germline, CDR1 is SQVTM and CDR2 is ANQGSEA. V was pared by 5 bases and J by 4 bases, with 8 bases of the junction left unmatched. CDR3 protein: CSVLGLAAPYEQYF. DNA of the CDR3: TGCAGCGTTCTCGGACTAGCGGCACCGTACGAGCAGTACTTC.

The chain has TRBV6-1 and TRBJ1-2; no reliable D call. V lost 6 bases to trimming and J lost 6 bases, with 14 bases between them. There are 13 residues in the CDR3. The germline gives CDR1 MNHNS, CDR2 SASEGT. CDR3 amino acids: CASRKEPWNGYTF. The CDR3 region has the DNA TGTGCCAGCAGAAAAGAACCCTGGAATGGCTACACCTTC.

Comments on this clonotype: A clone one base away is much larger, so this may be a read error. The V and J genes are TRBV12-3 or TRBV12-4 and TRBJ2-7; D possibly corresponds to TRBD1 (6 bases). The CDR3 consists of 12 residues. DNA of the CDR3: TGTGCCAGCAGGGCGGACAGCTACGGGCAGTACTTC. As protein: CASRADSYGQYF.

The chain couples TRBV12-5 to TRBJ2-6; D uncertain. CDR1 and CDR2 (germline): LGHNT, FRNRAP. V shed 5 bases and J shed 2 bases, with 4 bases lying between them. The CDR3 is 13 residues long. CDR3 protein: CASGVTGANVLTF. CDR3 DNA: TGTGCTAGTGGTGTGACTGGGGCCAACGTCCTGACTTTC. Full variable domain (remainder filled in from reference TRBV12-5 and TRBJ2-6): DARVTQTPRHKVTEMGQEVTMRCQPILGHNTVFWYRQTMMQGLELLAYFRNRAPLDDSGMPKDRFSAEMPDATLATLKIQPSEPRDSAVYFCASGVTGANVLTFGAGSRLTVL.

This clonotype was observed at least ten times. This chain joins TRBV2 and TRBJ1-5; no clear D gene. With 5 bases removed from V and 4 bases from J, the gap between germline ends came to 18 bases. The CDR3 totals 16 residues. Germline V lookup: CDR1 SNHLY, CDR2 FYNNEI. CDR3 protein: CASSSESRAPNQPQHF. CDR3 DNA sequence: TGTGCCAGCAGTAGTGAGAGCCGGGCCCCTAATCAGCCCCAGCATTTT.

J is TRBJ2-1 and V is TRBV4-3; tentative D call: TRBD1 (6 bases). Germline V gene sequence: CDR1 LGHNA, CDR2 YSLEER. The CDR3 extends over 15 amino acids. Between the trimmed V and J ends, which lost 0 bases and 4 bases, there was a span of 10 bases. The CDR3 here is CASSQDLGQYNEQFF. DNA of the CDR3: TGCGCCAGCAGCCAAGATCTTGGACAGTACAATGAGCAGTTCTTC.